The TCR beta chain described here comes from a study of blood T cell repertoires in COVID-19. Libraries were prepared by immunoSEQ multiplex PCR; TCRdb keeps only in-frame clonotypes and omits some of them. The table includes 40,000 to 60,000 clones, under 85% detected once. The CDR3 is 15 residues long. The V and J ends lost 6 bases and 0 bases, in that order; junction bases with no gene match: 5. Germline V lookup: CDR1 MNHEY, CDR2 SVGAGI. The receptor's source is a human donor in a cohort sampled during active COVID-19. The chain carries TRBV6-5 and TRBJ1-5, with 7 nucleotides matching TRBD1. The sequenced material came from peripheral blood. CDR3 loop: CASSPDRASNQPQHF. DNA for the CDR3: TGTGCCAGCAGCCCCGACAGGGCTAGCAATCAGCCCCAGCATTTT.